This T cell receptor delta chain was captured in a study of delta chains in infants with herpesvirus infections (dated by TCRdb to the early 2020s). Concerning the study at large: The study prospectively followed a Ugandan infant birth cohort from birth to characterize gammadelta T cell responses to primary cytomegalovirus (CMV) infection. Blood samples from the infants were grouped into approximate ages of 1.5, 4, 8 and 12 months. The study searched for a public fetal Vdelta1/Vgamma8 gammadelta TCR clonotype in infants who acquired CMV infection after birth. gammadelta TCRs were sequenced from PBMC of some 19 CMV-infected infants (one congenitally infected) and 7 to 9 CMV-uninfected infants with enough sample available. Previously published Belgian fetal and cord blood gammadelta TCR data were included only for comparison and were not generated in this cohort.

Receptors were amplified or captured by RT-PCR. PBMC RNA was reverse transcribed with SuperScript II using gamma-chain- and delta-chain-specific primers to generate TCR cDNA. The cDNA was purified with AMPure XP beads, then amplified and indexed with Illumina adapters using the Nextera XT Index Kit. An Illumina MiSeq with a V2 300-cycle kit was used to sequence the gammadelta TCR libraries. In the authors' own workflow: Using MiXCR v2.1.12, CDR3 sequences were assembled, and reads were mapped onto D, J and V genes obtained from GenBank. VDJtools v1.2.1 was used to perform repertoire analyses of the CDR3 clonotypes. In TCRdb, clones were called once more from the public reads by CATT, and rows of identical DNA were later combined. For this entry, the V and J calls and clone size follow TCRdb and not the study's own pipeline. The sample has approximately 600 delta-chain clones on record, approximately 2.9% of them singletons. 25% to 35% of the sample belongs to the ten largest clones.

In Kampala, Uganda, pregnant women receiving prenatal care were recruited and their infants were enrolled, and documentation of maternal HIV status was required. Families received weekly visits, and collection of infant clinical information, oral swabs and peripheral blood began at 6 weeks of age and continued every 4 months after that. Blood was drawn into heparin tubes, and PBMC were isolated via Ficoll-Paque density gradient centrifugation and then cryopreserved. The germline V gene gives CDR1 as GEAIGNYY and CDR2 as EKD. Clipping removes 2 bases from V and 0 bases from J, with 1 as the unmatched junction base count. The CDR3 starts with the cysteine, ends with the phenylalanine, and has 14 residues. Only the CDR3 region is kept as DNA, spanning 42 bases read in frame from base 1. This clone is large (0.1 to 1%) in its sample. What this receptor recognizes is not known. Base qualities are not provided; no much larger clone lies one nucleotide away. The sample carries other DNA sequences with the same CDR3.

What the work shows at the level of the full study, not this receptor alone: Of roughly 17 CMV-infected infants, several carried the public Vdelta1 clonotype: the congenitally infected infant plus three who were infected postnatally before 120 days of age. The public clonotype might still be present below the detection limit in CMV-uninfected infants. The public clonotype was found only at the first time point after infection and was absent in uninfected infants and in those infected after 120 days. The frequency of the public clonotype among Vdelta1 cells appeared to be inversely correlated with age at infection and fell quickly, apparently not lasting beyond around 2 months. A small sample size and the lack of race- or environment-matched controls were noted by the authors, because CMV is acquired by nearly all Ugandans before adulthood.

This chain joins TRDV2 to TRDJ1; 8 bases in the junction line up with TRDD3. The starting material was peripheral blood, obtained at time point 3 of longitudinal follow-up. This TCR came from a human donor who was a Ugandan infant, either HIV-exposed or HIV-unexposed (not recorded which). The CDR3 is CACDNWGYTDKLIF. DNA sequence: TGTGCCTGTGACAACTGGGGGTACACCGATAAACTCATCTTT.